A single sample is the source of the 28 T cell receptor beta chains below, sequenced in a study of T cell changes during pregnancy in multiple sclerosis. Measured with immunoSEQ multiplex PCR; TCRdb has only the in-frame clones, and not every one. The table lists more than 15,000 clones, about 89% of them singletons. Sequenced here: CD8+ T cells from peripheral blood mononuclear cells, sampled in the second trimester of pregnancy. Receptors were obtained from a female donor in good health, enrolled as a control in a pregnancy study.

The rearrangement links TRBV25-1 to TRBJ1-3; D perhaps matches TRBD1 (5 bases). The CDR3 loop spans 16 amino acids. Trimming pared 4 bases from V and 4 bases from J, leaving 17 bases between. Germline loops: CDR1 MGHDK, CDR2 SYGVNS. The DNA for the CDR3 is TGTGCCAGCAGTGGGCCCCAAGGGGCAGCGGGAAACACCATATATTTT. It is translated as CASSGPQGAAGNTIYF.

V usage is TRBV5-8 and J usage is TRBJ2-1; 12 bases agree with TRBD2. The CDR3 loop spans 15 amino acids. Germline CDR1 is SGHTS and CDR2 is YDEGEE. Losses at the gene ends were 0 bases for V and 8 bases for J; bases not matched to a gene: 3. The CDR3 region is CASSLGLAGGHEQFF. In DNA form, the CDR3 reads TGTGCCAGCAGCTTGGGGCTAGCGGGAGGGCATGAGCAGTTCTTC.

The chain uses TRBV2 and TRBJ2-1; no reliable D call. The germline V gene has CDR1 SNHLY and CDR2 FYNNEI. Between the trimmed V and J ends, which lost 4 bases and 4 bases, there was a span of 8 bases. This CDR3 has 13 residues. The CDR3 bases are TGTGCCAGCAGTGCCCCAATTTACAATGAGCAGTTCTTC. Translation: CASSAPIYNEQFF.

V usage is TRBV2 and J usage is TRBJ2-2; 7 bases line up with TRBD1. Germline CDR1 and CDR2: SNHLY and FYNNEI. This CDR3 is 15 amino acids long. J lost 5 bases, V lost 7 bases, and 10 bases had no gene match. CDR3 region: CASISGGQATGELFF. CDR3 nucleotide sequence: TGTGCCAGCATCAGTGGAGGACAGGCAACCGGGGAGCTGTTTTTT. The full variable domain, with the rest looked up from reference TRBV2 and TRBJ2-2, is EPEVTQTPSHQVTQMGQEVILRCVPISNHLYFYWYRQILGQKVEFLVSFYNNEISEKSEIFDDQFSVERPDGSNFTLKIRSTKLEDSAMYFCASISGGQATGELFFGEGSRLTVL.

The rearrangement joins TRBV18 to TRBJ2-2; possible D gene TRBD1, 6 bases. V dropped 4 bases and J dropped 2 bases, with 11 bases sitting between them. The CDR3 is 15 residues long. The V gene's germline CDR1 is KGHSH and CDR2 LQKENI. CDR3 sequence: CASSQDRFNTGELFF. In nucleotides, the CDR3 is TGTGCCAGCTCACAAGACAGGTTCAACACCGGGGAGCTGTTTTTT.

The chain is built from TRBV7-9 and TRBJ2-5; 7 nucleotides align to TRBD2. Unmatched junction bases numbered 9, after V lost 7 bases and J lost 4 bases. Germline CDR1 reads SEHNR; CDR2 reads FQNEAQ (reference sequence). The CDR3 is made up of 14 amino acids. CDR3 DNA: TGTGCCAGCACCGAAATGGGAGGGCCAGAGACCCAGTACTTC. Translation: CASTEMGGPETQYF.

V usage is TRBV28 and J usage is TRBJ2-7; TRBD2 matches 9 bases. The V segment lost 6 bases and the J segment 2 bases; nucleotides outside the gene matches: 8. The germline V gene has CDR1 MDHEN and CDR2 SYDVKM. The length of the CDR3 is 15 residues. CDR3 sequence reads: CASRVRLAEPYEQYF. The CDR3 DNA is TGTGCCAGCAGGGTACGACTAGCGGAACCCTACGAGCAGTACTTC.

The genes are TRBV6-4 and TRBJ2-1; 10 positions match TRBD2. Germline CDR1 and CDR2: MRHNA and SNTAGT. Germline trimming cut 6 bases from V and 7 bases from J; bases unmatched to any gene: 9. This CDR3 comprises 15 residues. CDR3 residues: CASSVTSGNVNEQFF. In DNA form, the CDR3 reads TGTGCCAGCAGCGTTACTAGCGGGAATGTAAATGAGCAGTTCTTC.

The CDR3 is CASVDRGSEAFF. For the CDR3, the DNA is TGTGCCAGTGTTGACAGGGGATCTGAAGCTTTCTTT. The rearrangement uses TRBV2 and TRBJ1-1; 8 positions match TRBD1. Germline V lookup: CDR1 SNHLY, CDR2 FYNNEI. V shed 9 bases and J 6 bases; nucleotides not matched to a gene: 6. CDR3 length: 12 residues.

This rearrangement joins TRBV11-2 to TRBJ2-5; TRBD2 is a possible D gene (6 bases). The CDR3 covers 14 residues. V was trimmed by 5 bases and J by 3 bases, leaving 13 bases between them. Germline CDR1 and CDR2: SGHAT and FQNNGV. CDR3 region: CASSPPGDEETQYF. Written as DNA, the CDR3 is TGTGCCAGCAGCCCCCCGGGGGACGAAGAGACCCAGTACTTC.

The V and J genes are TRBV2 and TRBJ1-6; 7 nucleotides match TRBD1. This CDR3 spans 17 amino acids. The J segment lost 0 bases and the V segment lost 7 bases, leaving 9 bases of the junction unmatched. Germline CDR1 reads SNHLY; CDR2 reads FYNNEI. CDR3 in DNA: TGTGCCAGCATCCGGGACAGCTTAAGCTCCTATAATTCACCCCTCCACTTT. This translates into CASIRDSLSSYNSPLHF. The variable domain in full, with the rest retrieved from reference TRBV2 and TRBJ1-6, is EPEVTQTPSHQVTQMGQEVILRCVPISNHLYFYWYRQILGQKVEFLVSFYNNEISEKSEIFDDQFSVERPDGSNFTLKIRSTKLEDSAMYFCASIRDSLSSYNSPLHFGNGTRLTVT.

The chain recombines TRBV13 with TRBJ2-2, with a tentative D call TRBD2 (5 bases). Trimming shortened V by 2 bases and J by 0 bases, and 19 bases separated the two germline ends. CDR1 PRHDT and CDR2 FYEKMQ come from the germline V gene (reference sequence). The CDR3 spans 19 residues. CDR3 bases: TGTGCCAGCAGCTTAAAGGTCCCCGAGGGCGTCGCGAACACCGGGGAGCTGTTTTTT. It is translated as CASSLKVPEGVANTGELFF.

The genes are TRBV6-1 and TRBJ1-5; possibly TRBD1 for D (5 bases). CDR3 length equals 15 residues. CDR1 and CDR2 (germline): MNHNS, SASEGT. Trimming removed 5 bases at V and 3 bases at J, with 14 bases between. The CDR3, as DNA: TGTGCCAGCAGTCCCGGGGGGGGGTTCAATCAGCCCCAGCATTTT. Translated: CASSPGGGFNQPQHF.

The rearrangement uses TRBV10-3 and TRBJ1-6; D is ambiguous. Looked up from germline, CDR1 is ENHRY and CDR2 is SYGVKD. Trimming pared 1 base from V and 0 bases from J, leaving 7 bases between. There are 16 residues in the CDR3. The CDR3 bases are TGTGCCATCAGTGAGTTGGAGAGCTCCTATAATTCACCCCTCCACTTT. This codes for CAISELESSYNSPLHF.

The CDR3 coding sequence is TGTGCCAGCAGTTTTGGGGGGTTAAAGACCCAGTACTTC. Translated, it gives CASSFGGLKTQYF. The chain joins TRBV27 to TRBJ2-5, with a possible D match to TRBD2 (6 bases). Germline CDR1 MNHEY, CDR2 SMNVEV (reference sequence). The V gene lost 3 bases and the J gene lost 6 bases, with 11 bases spanning the gap. CDR3 size: 13 residues.

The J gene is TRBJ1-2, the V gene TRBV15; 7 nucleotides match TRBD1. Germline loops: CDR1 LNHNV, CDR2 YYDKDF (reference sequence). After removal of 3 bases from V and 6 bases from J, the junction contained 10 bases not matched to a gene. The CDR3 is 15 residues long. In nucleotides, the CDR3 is TGTGCCACCAGCAGTCCTCGGGGGACAGTCCATGGCTACACCTTC. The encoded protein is CATSSPRGTVHGYTF.

CDR3 loop: CASSISALRNEQFF. CDR3 in DNA: TGTGCCAGTAGTATTAGCGCCTTAAGGAATGAGCAGTTCTTC. V is TRBV19 and J is TRBJ2-1; a possible D gene is TRBD2 (5 bases). Germline V gives CDR1 LNHDA, CDR2 SQIVND (reference sequence). This CDR3 is built from 14 residues. The V end was cut by 3 bases, the J end by 7 bases, with 13 bases between.

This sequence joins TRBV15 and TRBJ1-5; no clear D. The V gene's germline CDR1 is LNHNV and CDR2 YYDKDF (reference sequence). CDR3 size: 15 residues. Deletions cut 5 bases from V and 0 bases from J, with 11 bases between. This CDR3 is CATSDRVTSNQPQHF. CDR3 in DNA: TGTGCCACCAGCGACCGGGTCACTAGCAATCAGCCCCAGCATTTT.

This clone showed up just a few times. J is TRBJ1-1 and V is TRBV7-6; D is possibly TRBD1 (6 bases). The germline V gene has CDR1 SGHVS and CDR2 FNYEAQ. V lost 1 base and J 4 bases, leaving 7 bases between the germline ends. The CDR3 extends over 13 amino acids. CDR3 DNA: TGTGCCAGCAGCTTAGAACAGGGCACTGAAGCTTTCTTT. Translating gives CASSLEQGTEAFF. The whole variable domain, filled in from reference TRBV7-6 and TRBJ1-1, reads GAGVSQSPRYKVTKRGQDVALRCDPISGHVSLYWYRQALGQGPEFLTYFNYEAQQDKSGLPNDRFSAERPEGSISTLTIQRTEQRDSAMYRCASSLEQGTEAFFGQGTRLTVV.

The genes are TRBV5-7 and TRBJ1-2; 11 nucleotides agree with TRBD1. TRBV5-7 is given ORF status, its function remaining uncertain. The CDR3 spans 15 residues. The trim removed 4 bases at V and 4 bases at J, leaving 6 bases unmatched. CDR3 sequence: CASSIAGTGGYGYTF. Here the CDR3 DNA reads TGTGCCAGCAGCATAGCCGGGACAGGGGGCTATGGCTACACCTTC.

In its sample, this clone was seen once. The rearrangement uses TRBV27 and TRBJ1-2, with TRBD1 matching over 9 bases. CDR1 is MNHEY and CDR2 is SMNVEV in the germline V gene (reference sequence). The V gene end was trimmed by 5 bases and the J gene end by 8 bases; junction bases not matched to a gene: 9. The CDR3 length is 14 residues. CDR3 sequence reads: CASSSGDRGDGYTF. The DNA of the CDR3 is TGTGCCAGCAGTAGCGGAGACAGGGGGGACGGCTACACCTTC.

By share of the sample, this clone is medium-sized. The CDR3 protein is CASNHAGDTEAFF. The CDR3, as DNA: TGTGCCAGTAATCATGCAGGGGACACTGAAGCTTTCTTT. The chain carries TRBV19 and TRBJ1-1; the D gene is possibly TRBD1 (6 bases). Germline CDR1 is LNHDA and CDR2 is SQIVND (reference sequence). The CDR3 consists of 13 residues. Trimming removed 7 bases from V and 3 bases from J, with 12 bases in between.

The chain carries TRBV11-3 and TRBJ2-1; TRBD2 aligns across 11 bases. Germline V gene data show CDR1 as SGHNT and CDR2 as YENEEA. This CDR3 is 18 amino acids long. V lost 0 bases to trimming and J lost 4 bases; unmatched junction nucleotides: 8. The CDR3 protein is CASSLDTPPSGRYNEQFF. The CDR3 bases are TGTGCCAGCAGCTTAGATACCCCGCCTAGCGGGAGGTACAATGAGCAGTTCTTC. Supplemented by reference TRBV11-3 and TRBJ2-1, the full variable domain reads EAGVVQSPRYKIIEKKQPVAFWCNPISGHNTLYWYLQNLGQGPELLIRYENEEAVDDSQLPKDRFSAERLKGVDSTLKIQPAELGDSAVYLCASSLDTPPSGRYNEQFFGPGTRLTVL.

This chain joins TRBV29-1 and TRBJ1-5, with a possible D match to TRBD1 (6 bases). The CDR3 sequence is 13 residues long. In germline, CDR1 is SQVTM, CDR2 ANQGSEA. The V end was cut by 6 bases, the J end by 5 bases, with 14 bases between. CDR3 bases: TGCAGCGTCGTCGGGGGGGGCGATCAGCCCCAGCATTTT. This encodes CSVVGGGDQPQHF.

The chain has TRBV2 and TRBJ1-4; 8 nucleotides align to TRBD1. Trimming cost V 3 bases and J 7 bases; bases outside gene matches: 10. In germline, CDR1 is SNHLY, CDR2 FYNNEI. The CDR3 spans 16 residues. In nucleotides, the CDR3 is TGTGCCAGCAGTGAGTGGGACAGGCCATTGGGTGAAAAACTGTTTTTT. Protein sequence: CASSEWDRPLGEKLFF.

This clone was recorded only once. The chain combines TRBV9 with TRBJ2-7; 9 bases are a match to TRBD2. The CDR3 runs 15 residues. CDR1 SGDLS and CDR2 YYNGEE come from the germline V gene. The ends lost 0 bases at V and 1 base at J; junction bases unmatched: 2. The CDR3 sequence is CASSVETSGSYEQYF. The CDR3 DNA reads TGTGCCAGCAGCGTAGAGACTAGCGGTTCCTACGAGCAGTACTTC.

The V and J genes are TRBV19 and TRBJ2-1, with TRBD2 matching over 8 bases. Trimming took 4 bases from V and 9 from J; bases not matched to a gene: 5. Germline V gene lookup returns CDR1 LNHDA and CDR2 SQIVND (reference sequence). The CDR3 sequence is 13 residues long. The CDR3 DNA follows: TGTGCCAGTAGTACCGGACTAGCCAGTGAGCAGTTCTTC. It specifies CASSTGLASEQFF.

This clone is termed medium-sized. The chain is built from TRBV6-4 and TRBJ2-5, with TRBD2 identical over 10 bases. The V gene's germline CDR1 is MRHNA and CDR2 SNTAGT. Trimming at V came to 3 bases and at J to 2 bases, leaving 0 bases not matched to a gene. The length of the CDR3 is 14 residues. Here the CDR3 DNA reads TGTGCCAGCAGTGAAGCGGGAGGGCAAGAGACCCAGTACTTC. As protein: CASSEAGGQETQYF.